This entry concerns a single T cell receptor (beta chain). Its antigen is currently unknown. The assay was immunoSEQ multiplex PCR, and TCRdb's table has in-frame clones only and misses some. Here the sample spans some 170,000 clones, 70% to 90% being singletons. Germline V gives CDR1 MNHEY, CDR2 SVGAGI. This CDR3 spans 15 amino acids. With 2 bases removed from V and 4 bases from J, the gap between germline ends came to 14 bases. These data are taken from a study of cytomegalovirus exposure and HLA in healthy donors. Study overall: The 120 validation repertoires matched the roughly 700 first-cohort repertoires in platform, a later analysis reported. The study, taken as a whole, reports: Associated with cytomegalovirus, according to the listing, were around 170 TCR beta chains.

The roughly 120-subject validation cohort, separate from the approximately 670-subject first cohort, included the donors. This clonotype originated in a man in his thirties or forties in good health and CMV-seropositive. V is TRBV6-5 and J is TRBJ1-1, with D perhaps TRBD1 (6 bases). The sample was PBMCs. CDR3 in DNA: TGTGCCAGCAGTTACGGGAACAGGGCCACCACTGAAGCTTTCTTT. Protein product: CASSYGNRATTEAFF.